A single sample gave rise to the 23 T cell receptor beta chains below, sequenced in a study of blood T cell repertoires in COVID-19. Assay: immunoSEQ multiplex PCR; the TCRdb copy retains only in-frame clones and omits some. The data contain tens of thousands of clones, 91% of them singletons. The sample consisted of peripheral blood. These receptors originate from a man in his sixties with acute or convalescent COVID-19.

The V and J genes are TRBV24-1 and TRBJ1-1, with D uncertain. The CDR3 has 13 residues. Looked up from germline, CDR1 is KGHDR and CDR2 is SFDVKD. Trimming removed 7 bases at V and 0 bases at J, with 8 bases between. The CDR3 DNA sequence: TGTGCCACCAGGAGAGACATGAACACTGAAGCTTTCTTT. Its translation: CATRRDMNTEAFF.

The gene calls are TRBV28 and TRBJ1-4; 9 nucleotides match TRBD1. The trim removed 6 bases at V and 14 bases at J, leaving 25 bases unmatched. The germline gives CDR1 MDHEN, CDR2 SYDVKM. There are 18 residues in the CDR3. DNA for the CDR3: TGTGCCAGCAGATTTGGACAGGGGCGGAGGGCAAATGAAAAGTGGCTGTTTTTT. The encoded protein is CASRFGQGRRANEKWLFF. Filled out from reference TRBV28 and TRBJ1-4, the complete variable domain reads DVKVTQSSRYLVKRTGEKVFLECVQDMDHENMFWYRQDPGLGLRLIYFSYDVKMKEKGDIPEGYSVSREKKERFSLILESASTNQTSMYLCASRFGQGRRANEKWLFFGSGTQLSVL.

This chain uses TRBV25-1 with TRBJ2-2; TRBD2 matches at 12 bases. Losses at the gene ends were 5 bases for V and 1 base for J; bases not matched to a gene: 5. This CDR3 contains 17 residues. Germline V CDR1 and CDR2: MGHDK, SYGVNS. This CDR3 is CASSPLGLAGNTGELFF. The DNA for the CDR3 is TGTGCCAGCAGTCCTCTGGGACTAGCGGGGAACACCGGGGAGCTGTTTTTT.

The CDR3 DNA is TGTGCCAGCAGCGCGGGACAGGGGTCTAACTATGGCTACACCTTC. Translated: CASSAGQGSNYGYTF. This rearrangement joins TRBV11-2 to TRBJ1-2, with 10 bases fitting TRBD1. The length of the CDR3 is 15 residues. Germline-derived CDR1 and CDR2 are SGHAT and FQNNGV. With 5 bases clipped from V and 0 bases from J, the junction kept 3 bases outside the gene matches.

The chain has TRBV7-9 and TRBJ2-1; 9 bases align to TRBD2. Germline V gene data show CDR1 as SEHNR and CDR2 as FQNEAQ (reference sequence). V was pared by 1 base and J by 8 bases, with 15 bases of the junction left unmatched. The CDR3 has 18 residues. The CDR3 loop reads CASSLDWASGTRLDEQFF. CDR3 DNA: TGTGCCAGCAGCTTAGATTGGGCTAGCGGGACCCGGCTTGATGAGCAGTTCTTC. The full variable domain, its missing parts supplied by reference TRBV7-9 and TRBJ2-1, is DTGVSQNPRHKITKRGQNVTFRCDPISEHNRLYWYRQTLGQGPEFLTYFQNEAQLEKSRLLSDRFSAERPKGSFSTLEIQRTEQGDSAMYLCASSLDWASGTRLDEQFFGPGTRLTVL.

CDR3 DNA: TGCGCCAGCAGCTTGCAGGGGCCCCACAATGAGCAGTTCTTC. This encodes CASSLQGPHNEQFF. The chain couples TRBV5-1 to TRBJ2-1, with a possible D match to TRBD1 (6 bases). Per germline, CDR1 SGHRS and CDR2 YFSETQ. The ends were cut back, 1 base at V and 5 bases at J, with 10 bases in the middle. The CDR3 loop spans 14 amino acids.

The V and J genes are TRBV7-8 and TRBJ1-1; TRBD1 is a possible D gene (6 bases). This CDR3 is 15 amino acids long. V gave up 1 base and J gave up 1 base, with 10 bases separating them. Germline V gives CDR1 SGHVS, CDR2 FQNEAQ. As DNA, the CDR3 is TGTGCCAGCAGCTTAGTTCTACAGGGGAACACTGAAGCTTTCTTT. As protein: CASSLVLQGNTEAFF. Full variable domain (remainder filled in from reference TRBV7-8 and TRBJ1-1): GAGVSQSPRYKVAKRGQDVALRCDPISGHVSLFWYQQALGQGPEFLTYFQNEAQLDKSGLPSDRFFAERPEGSVSTLKIQRTQQEDSAVYLCASSLVLQGNTEAFFGQGTRLTVV.

This chain uses TRBV5-6 with TRBJ1-2; 8 bases map to TRBD1. The CDR3 covers 14 residues. Per germline, CDR1 SGHDT and CDR2 YYEEEE. Trimming removed 1 base from V and 8 bases from J; junction bases left unmatched: 7. The CDR3 loop reads CASSLSQGARGYTF. The CDR3 bases are TGTGCCAGCAGCTTGAGCCAGGGGGCGCGGGGCTACACCTTC.

The rearrangement uses TRBV12-5 and TRBJ1-5; 9 bases are shared with TRBD1. Trimming cost V 5 bases and J 7 bases; bases outside gene matches: 6. Germline V gene sequence: CDR1 LGHNT, CDR2 FRNRAP. The CDR3 is made up of 14 amino acids. The chain's CDR3 is CASGPGQGGQPQHF. The CDR3 DNA is TGTGCTAGTGGTCCGGGACAGGGTGGACAGCCCCAGCATTTT.

This chain links TRBV28 with TRBJ1-5; the D gene is possibly TRBD1 (6 bases). V dropped 6 bases and J dropped 7 bases, with 19 bases sitting between them. From germline, CDR1 is MDHEN and CDR2 SYDVKM. The CDR3 extends over 15 amino acids. In nucleotides, the CDR3 is TGTGCCAGCAGACTATCCCGGGACAACGGGCAGCCCCAGCATTTT. Protein product: CASRLSRDNGQPQHF.

The chain is built from TRBV3-1 (or the pseudogene TRBV3-2) and TRBJ2-7; 7 bases match TRBD2. The CDR3 is 14 residues long. The V and J ends lost 8 bases and 3 bases, in that order; junction bases with no gene match: 10. Germline V gives CDR1 LGHDT, CDR2 YNNKEL (reference sequence). The CDR3 protein is CASSGAGVNYEQYF. CDR3 bases: TGTGCCAGCTCTGGGGCGGGAGTTAACTACGAGCAGTACTTC.

The chain combines TRBV6-5 with TRBJ1-1; perhaps TRBD1 as D (6 bases). Looked up from germline, CDR1 is MNHEY and CDR2 is SVGAGI. Trimming left V 4 bases short and J 5 bases short, with 11 bases between. The CDR3 length is 13 residues. The CDR3 nucleotides are TGTGCCAGCAGTTCAGGGGCCCGAACTGAAGCTTTCTTT. Its translation is CASSSGARTEAFF.

The chain carries TRBV12-3 or TRBV12-4 and TRBJ2-1; D gene unclear. The CDR3 runs to 13 residues. Trimming cost V 3 bases and J 5 bases, with 8 bases left between them. CDR3 protein: CASSFSVDNEQFF. The CDR3 nucleotides read TGTGCCAGCAGTTTCTCGGTCGACAATGAGCAGTTCTTC.

V is TRBV24-1 and J is TRBJ2-1; 9 bases are shared with TRBD2. V shed 4 bases and J 5 bases; nucleotides not matched to a gene: 8. Germline V lookup: CDR1 KGHDR, CDR2 SFDVKD. The CDR3 sequence is 16 residues long. The chain's CDR3 is CATSDPSGTSHNEQFF. CDR3 coding DNA: TGTGCCACCAGTGACCCATCCGGGACTAGCCACAATGAGCAGTTCTTC.

CDR3 region: CASSLDRYGELFF. In DNA, the CDR3 is TGTGCCAGCAGCCTGGACAGATACGGGGAGCTGTTTTTT. The chain carries TRBV5-8 and TRBJ2-2; D may be TRBD1 (6 bases). The V gene's germline CDR1 is SGHTS and CDR2 YDEGEE. The CDR3 length is 13 residues. Trimming took off 4 bases at V and 7 bases at J, with 11 bases between the two ends. Filled out from reference TRBV5-8 and TRBJ2-2, the complete variable domain reads EAGVTQSPTHLIKTRGQQATLRCSPISGHTSVYWYQQALGLGLQFLLWYDEGEERNRGNFPPRFSGRQFPNYSSELNVNALELEDSALYLCASSLDRYGELFFGEGSRLTVL.

The chain combines TRBV19 with TRBJ1-5, with 10 bases lining up with TRBD1. Germline V gene data show CDR1 as LNHDA and CDR2 as SQIVND (reference sequence). The CDR3 totals 15 residues. The J segment lost 6 bases and the V segment lost 7 bases, leaving 9 bases of the junction unmatched. CDR3 sequence (DNA): TGTGCCAGTACATTGACAGGGGGCGAGAGTCAGCCCCAGCATTTT. Amino acid sequence: CASTLTGGESQPQHF.

The chain has TRBV27 and TRBJ1-2, with D possibly matching TRBD1 (5 bases). The germline V and J ends were trimmed by 2 bases and 2 bases, with 15 bases remaining between them. The CDR3 totals 16 residues. Germline V gives CDR1 MNHEY, CDR2 SMNVEV (reference sequence). This chain's CDR3 is CASSLRAGRENYGYTF. CDR3 coding DNA: TGTGCCAGCAGTTTAAGGGCGGGACGGGAAAACTATGGCTACACCTTC.

This sequence joins TRBV30 and TRBJ1-4; a possible D gene is TRBD1 (6 bases). This CDR3 spans 14 amino acids. Looked up from germline, CDR1 is GTSNPN and CDR2 is SVGIG (reference sequence). Between the trimmed V and J ends, which lost 3 bases and 3 bases, there was a span of 11 bases. Written as DNA, the CDR3 is TGTGCCTGGAGCCCCGGGACACCTAATGAAAAACTGTTTTTT. It yields the protein CAWSPGTPNEKLFF.

This sequence joins TRBV11-2 and TRBJ1-1, with D perhaps matching TRBD1 (6 bases). Per germline, CDR1 SGHAT and CDR2 FQNNGV. The V gene lost 7 bases and the J gene lost 0 bases, with 18 bases spanning the gap. There are 16 residues in the CDR3. CDR3 protein: CASTAPTGWVNTEAFF. The CDR3 nucleotides read TGTGCCAGCACCGCCCCGACAGGCTGGGTGAACACTGAAGCTTTCTTT. Supplemented by reference TRBV11-2 and TRBJ1-1, the full variable domain reads EAGVAQSPRYKIIEKRQSVAFWCNPISGHATLYWYQQILGQGPKLLIQFQNNGVVDDSQLPKDRFSAERLKGVDSTLKIQPAKLEDSAVYLCASTAPTGWVNTEAFFGQGTRLTVV.

This chain uses TRBV19 with TRBJ2-4; 10 bases map to TRBD2. Germline CDR1 and CDR2: LNHDA and SQIVND (reference sequence). J lost 8 bases, V lost 1 base, and 14 bases had no gene match. CDR3 length: 18 amino acids. In nucleotides, the CDR3 is TGTGCCAGTAGTATAGTCTCCGGGGCTAGCGGGAGTCTAGACATTCAGTACTTC. This codes for CASSIVSGASGSLDIQYF.

The chain is built from TRBV11-1 and TRBJ2-2; no definite D call. The CDR3 totals 15 residues. V dropped 0 bases and J dropped 0 bases, with 5 bases sitting between them. The germline V gene has CDR1 SGHAT and CDR2 FQDESV (reference sequence). CDR3 region: CASSLARSNTGELFF. The CDR3 coding sequence is TGTGCCAGCAGCTTAGCCAGGTCGAACACCGGGGAGCTGTTTTTT.

The CDR3 coding sequence is TGTGCCAGCAGCCCGAAGGTACGGGATAGCAATCAGCCCCAGCATTTT. Translated: CASSPKVRDSNQPQHF. The chain combines TRBV14 with TRBJ1-5; D not resolved. The V gene's germline CDR1 is SGHDN and CDR2 FVKESK. The CDR3 extends over 16 amino acids. The V end was cut by 4 bases, the J end by 0 bases, with 13 bases between.

The rearrangement uses TRBV5-1 and TRBJ2-3, with 10 positions matching TRBD2. V lost 4 bases to trimming and J lost 4 bases; unmatched junction nucleotides: 12. Per the germline V gene, CDR1 is SGHRS and CDR2 is YFSETQ. This CDR3 region has 17 residues. In DNA form, the CDR3 reads TGCGCCAGCAGCGCCGGCCGACTAGCGGGCGGGGCAGATACGCAGTATTTT. Translated: CASSAGRLAGGADTQYF.